This section outlines one T cell receptor beta chain sequence together with its context. This receptor's antigen is unknown. Nothing much larger sits one base from this clone, and base qualities are not available. These data originate in a study of blood T cell repertoires in COVID-19 (dated by TCRdb to between 2020 and 2021). Looking at the study overall: Samples from collaborators originated in the United States, Italy and Spain and spanned both the acute and convalescent phases of COVID-19. The prospective study material was composed of cDNA or gDNA derived from T cells, B-cell-depleted T cells, or PBMCs. The dataset comprised deeply sampled blood TCRbeta repertoires from subjects exposed to, actively infected with, or recovered from COVID-19. The repertoires were released in a freely available public database meant as a resource for research on the immune response to SARS-CoV-2. Samples were obtained from the ongoing ImmuneRACE study (first 160 participants) and from some 1,200 subjects provided by 6 global collaborators. Sample metadata almost always included a de-identified subject ID, COVID-19 status, age in years and sex. HLA class I and class II types, where available, came from metadata supplied by the sample provider rather than from assay-based typing. Study-wide conclusions, independent of this receptor: Clinical and demographic metadata were provided uncurated, with the amount varying by source and participant.

Participants in the prospective study were enrolled through a virtual design, were aged roughly 18 to 100 years, and lived in roughly 24 United States geographic areas. In the prospective study, cohorts were assigned on the basis of participant-reported clinical history obtained from a screening survey and a study questionnaire. ImmuneRACE Cohort 3 recovered participants were defined by two consecutive negative NP/OP PCR tests, healthcare professional clearance, or symptom resolution. In the prospective study, whole blood, serum and a nasopharyngeal or oropharyngeal swab were collected from each participant by mobile phlebotomists. Participants in the prospective study had the option to provide additional blood draws and questionnaires over a roughly two-month period. Before DNA extraction, prospective study blood samples were shipped either frozen or at room temperature. TCRbeta CDR3 regions were amplified from genomic DNA using the immunoSEQ Assay, a bias-controlled multiplex PCR. In the original analysis: Within the assay, amplification of reference gene primers was used to estimate how many nucleated cells each sample contained. Sequence reads were collapsed and filtered to measure the absolute abundance of every unique TCRbeta CDR3 rearrangement. For each sample, productive Simpson clonality was calculated as the square root of Simpson's diversity index over productive rearrangements. Here the immuneACCESS table is served through TCRdb, limited to in-frame sequences with V and J called. Missing clones are a known gap in these copies; in checked studies unresolved V genes cover under half, and the rest lacks a known reason. Clonal size and the V and J genes are those of that table, whereas D and trimming came from the DNA. Present in this sample are 240,000 or so clones, more than 85% of which were seen just once. The ten largest clones represent about 9.3% of the sample.

The sample consisted of PBMCs or T cells enriched from blood (not recorded which). The receptor was isolated from a man in his forties or fifties who had recovered from COVID-19.

The nucleotides read TGCGCCAGCAGCCAAGCTTCCACAGATACGCAGTATTTT. This is translated as CASSQASTDTQYF. This chain joins TRBV4-3 to TRBJ2-3, with the D segment identity uncertain. CDR1 and CDR2, per the germline V gene, are LGHNA and YSLEER. Counted from cysteine to phenylalanine, this CDR3 has 13 amino acids. CDR3 DNA only is kept here, 39 bases in frame from base 1. V gives up 1 base and J gives up 2 bases, and the segment between their germline ends measures 4 bases.